This T cell receptor (beta chain) was recorded in a study of blood T cell repertoires in COVID-19. Study overall: Sites in the United States, Italy and Spain provided acute and convalescent COVID-19 samples.

Authors' processing steps: Amplification from reference gene primers served as the basis for estimated nucleated cell counts. Clones were sequenced by immunoSEQ multiplex PCR, and TCRdb holds only the in-frame ones, with some missing. V, J and clone size derive from that table, while D and trimming were established from the DNA sequence. Found here are around 60,000 clones, about four fifths of them singletons; the top ten hold around 3.4%. The V end was cut by 0 bases, the J end by 6 bases, with 16 bases between. CDR1 is SGHNT and CDR2 is YYREEE in the germline V gene (reference sequence). This CDR3 spans 15 amino acids.

The origin of this receptor is a woman aged 80 or older with acute or convalescent COVID-19. Sequencing used peripheral blood. The gene calls are TRBV5-4 and TRBJ2-7; D not certain. The CDR3 bases are TGTGCCAGCAGCTTGGGAGAGGTCACTCCTCTCGAGCAGTACTTC. It yields the protein CASSLGEVTPLEQYF.